This T cell receptor beta chain was retrieved from a study of Graves' ophthalmopathy and Graves' hyperthyroidism. With a duration under 3 months, ophthalmopathy in the donors showed moderate-to-severe activity, CAS ≥3 and NOSPECS ≥4. Other autoimmune diseases, uncontrolled infections, pregnancy or lactation led to the exclusion of patients. Orbital computed tomography, thyroid ultrasound, TRAb, serum thyroxine and clinical symptoms formed the basis of diagnosis. This CDR3 is 12 amino acids long. Trimming took 3 bases from V and 3 from J, leaving 9 bases between them. Per germline, CDR1 DFQATT and CDR2 SNEGSKA (reference sequence). This clonotype has ten or more counts. Transcripts of RNA were the source for amplifying TCR beta CDR3 regions. The first round was an RT-PCR with HTBI primers, and the second round was a multiplex PCR. Each CDR3 protein is one row after TCRdb ran MiXCR on the multiplex PCR reads. The sample has more than 550,000 distinct CDR3 sequences; about 38% are singletons.

This receptor was identified in an adult man with Graves' ophthalmopathy. This chain connects TRBV20-1 to TRBJ2-7, with D perhaps given as TRBD1 or TRBD2 (5 bases each). Source material: peripheral blood. The CDR3 spells CSARGPSYEQYF. Written as DNA, the CDR3 is TGCAGTGCTAGGGGACCTAGCTACGAGCAGTACTTC.